Below, 28 T cell receptor beta chains from the same sample are listed, as sequenced in a study of cytomegalovirus exposure and HLA in healthy donors. PCR used 60 Vbeta primers and 13 Jbeta primers. TCRdb keeps only in-frame clones here, not all; method: immunoSEQ multiplex PCR. The table has about 200,000 clones, more than 75% seen once. Sequenced material: PBMCs. Source of these receptors: a middle-aged man in good health and CMV-seropositive.

As concerns this clone: Mismatch with germline at one junction end may stem from a read error. V and J are TRBV2 and TRBJ2-2; TRBD2 might be the D (6 bases). The CDR3 has 14 amino acids. Looked up from germline, CDR1 is SNHLY and CDR2 is FYNNEI. CDR3 bases: TGTGCCAGCACGGGAGTTCCTCCAGGCGGGGAGCCGTTTTTT. Residues: CASTGVPPGGEPFF.

The chain couples TRBV19 to TRBJ1-2; TRBD1 might be the D (6 bases). The V and J ends lost 4 bases and 2 bases respectively, with 8 bases between them. Germline lookup yields CDR1 LNHDA and CDR2 SQIVND (reference sequence). The CDR3 extends over 13 amino acids. CDR3 loop: CASSRTENYGYTF. CDR3 nucleotides: TGTGCCAGTAGTAGGACAGAGAACTATGGCTACACCTTC. Using reference TRBV19 and TRBJ1-2 for the parts outside the CDR3, the full variable domain is DGGITQSPKYLFRKEGQNVTLSCEQNLNHDAMYWYRQDPGQGLRLIYYSQIVNDFQKGDIAEGYSVSREKKESFPLTVTSAQKNPTAFYLCASSRTENYGYTFGSGTRLTVV.

This clone was seen only a few times. At one of its ends the junction is not consistent with the germline gene, which may arise from a read error. J is TRBJ2-1 and V is TRBV7-7, with 7 nucleotides matching TRBD1. CDR3 length: 14 amino acids. Germline V gene lookup returns CDR1 SSHAT and CDR2 FNYEAQ (reference sequence). CDR3 sequence (DNA): TGTGCTAGCAGCTTAGTGGGGACAGAAGGGAAGCAGTTCTTC. The encoded protein is CASSLVGTEGKQFF.

V and J are TRBV5-1 and TRBJ2-5; TRBD1 might be the D (7 bases). V was clipped by 0 bases and J by 2 bases, with 11 bases between them. The CDR3 totals 15 residues. Germline V gene sequence: CDR1 SGHRS, CDR2 YFSETQ. The CDR3 loop is CASSLVAGQQETQYF. The DNA for the CDR3 is TGCGCCAGCAGCTTGGTCGCGGGACAGCAAGAGACCCAGTACTTC.

The V and J genes are TRBV29-1 and TRBJ2-5; 9 bases align to TRBD1. This CDR3 region has 15 residues. Germline-derived CDR1 and CDR2 are SQVTM and ANQGSEA. The J segment lost 4 bases and the V segment lost 5 bases, leaving 11 bases of the junction unmatched. CDR3 in DNA: TGCAGCGTTCCCGACAGGGGGTGGATTGGAGAGACCCAGTACTTC. This codes for CSVPDRGWIGETQYF.

The J gene is TRBJ2-1, the V gene TRBV4-1; TRBD2 might be the D (6 bases). CDR1 is MGHRA and CDR2 is YSYEKL in the germline V gene. With 1 base removed from V and 8 bases from J, the gap between germline ends came to 18 bases. The CDR3 runs 16 residues. CDR3 residues: CASSQVRAGSRDEQFF. The CDR3 coding sequence is TGCGCCAGCAGCCAAGTTAGGGCGGGATCTCGCGATGAGCAGTTCTTC.

The chain combines TRBV5-6 with TRBJ2-2; 11 nucleotides align to TRBD1. Germline loops: CDR1 SGHDT, CDR2 YYEEEE. The trim removed 3 bases at V and 6 bases at J, leaving 4 bases unmatched. The CDR3 totals 15 residues. The CDR3: CASSYGQGASGELFF. The CDR3 DNA is TGTGCCAGCAGCTATGGACAGGGGGCCTCCGGGGAGCTGTTTTTT.

V is TRBV6-1 and J is TRBJ2-5; 8 bases are a match to TRBD1. V was pared by 6 bases and J by 5 bases, with 5 bases of the junction left unmatched. Germline loops: CDR1 MNHNS, CDR2 SASEGT. The CDR3 totals 13 residues. CDR3 region: CASRQGVEETQYF. The CDR3 region has the DNA TGTGCCAGCAGACAGGGGGTGGAGGAGACCCAGTACTTC.

V is TRBV5-1 and J is TRBJ2-2; 8 bases match TRBD2. The CDR3 has 15 residues. Germline V lookup: CDR1 SGHRS, CDR2 YFSETQ. The junction had 3 bases not matched to a gene; V was cut back by 2 bases and J by 3 bases. The CDR3 loop reads CASSLAGVDTGELFF. DNA of the CDR3: TGCGCCAGCAGCTTAGCGGGAGTTGACACCGGGGAGCTGTTTTTT.

The CDR3 DNA is TGTGCCAGCAGCTTAGGACACGTACAAGAGACCCAGTACTTC. Translation: CASSLGHVQETQYF. This rearrangement joins TRBV7-8 to TRBJ2-5; no firm D call. Trimming cost V 1 base and J 2 bases, with 8 bases left between them. CDR1 SGHVS and CDR2 FQNEAQ come from the germline V gene. The CDR3 contains 14 residues.

The genes are TRBV10-2 and TRBJ2-4, with TRBD2 identical over 16 bases. After removal of 5 bases from V and 1 base from J, the junction contained 14 bases not matched to a gene. Germline V gene data show CDR1 as WSHSY and CDR2 as SAAADI. The CDR3 is made up of 21 amino acids. Here the CDR3 reads CASSIFPGLAGGSRAKNIQYF. The CDR3 DNA is TGCGCCAGCAGTATCTTCCCGGGACTAGCGGGAGGGTCTCGCGCCAAAAACATTCAGTACTTC.

The CDR3 nucleotides are TGTGCCAGCAGTCAATCGGGACTAGCGGTGGGGTACAATGAGCAGTTCTTC. Protein sequence: CASSQSGLAVGYNEQFF. The V gene is TRBV27, the J gene TRBJ2-1; 11 nucleotides match TRBD2. The CDR3 length is 17 residues. Germline V gene sequence: CDR1 MNHEY, CDR2 SMNVEV (reference sequence). J gave up 4 bases and V 5 bases, and 10 bases lay outside the gene matches.

The J gene is TRBJ2-1, the V gene TRBV4-1; 7 bases are a match to TRBD2. CDR3 length equals 14 residues. J gave up 9 bases and V 0 bases, and 5 bases lay outside the gene matches. Germline lookup yields CDR1 MGHRA and CDR2 YSYEKL. The CDR3 nucleotides are TGCGCCAGCAGCCAAGACGGGGGGTTGAGTGAGCAGTTCTTC. Protein product: CASSQDGGLSEQFF.

The chain employs TRBV5-1 and TRBJ2-3, with D possibly TRBD1 on 5 matching bases. V was clipped by 0 bases and J by 1 base, with 9 bases between them. The CDR3 runs to 15 residues. Germline V CDR1 and CDR2: SGHRS, YFSETQ. CDR3 amino acids: CASSLDQGRTDTQYF. The CDR3 nucleotides are TGCGCCAGCAGCTTGGACCAGGGTCGCACAGATACGCAGTATTTT.

The gene calls are TRBV30 and TRBJ2-1; D is perhaps TRBD1 (6 bases). This CDR3 region has 14 residues. Trimming removed 3 bases at V and 0 bases at J, with 9 bases between. Looked up from germline, CDR1 is GTSNPN and CDR2 is SVGIG (reference sequence). CDR3 loop: CAWRGQSSYNEQFF. In DNA form, the CDR3 reads TGTGCCTGGAGAGGACAGAGCTCCTACAATGAGCAGTTCTTC.

This clone was seen more than once but under ten times. The CDR3 region is CASSLGSGGLGGYTF. CDR3 nucleotides: TGTGCCAGCAGCTTGGGATCAGGGGGTTTGGGTGGCTACACCTTC. This chain joins TRBV5-6 and TRBJ1-2; 7 bases agree with TRBD1. J was trimmed by 7 bases and V by 0 bases; bases with no gene match: 9. This CDR3 has 15 amino acids. Germline loops: CDR1 SGHDT, CDR2 YYEEEE.

This clone has more than one count but fewer than ten. The CDR3 protein is CATGWAGMNTEAFF. For the CDR3, the DNA is TGTGCCACTGGGTGGGCAGGGATGAACACTGAAGCTTTCTTT. The chain links TRBV7-8 to TRBJ1-1; the D gene is possibly TRBD1 (5 bases). Trimming removed 10 bases from V and 0 bases from J, with 15 bases in between. The CDR3 is 14 amino acids. Looked up from germline, CDR1 is SGHVS and CDR2 is FQNEAQ.

There are a few counts of this clone. The J gene is TRBJ1-4, the V gene TRBV4-1, with 9 positions matching TRBD1. CDR3 size: 16 residues. V lost 3 bases to trimming and J lost 10 bases; unmatched junction nucleotides: 12. In germline, CDR1 is MGHRA, CDR2 YSYEKL. DNA for the CDR3: TGCGCCAGCAGCCACCTACTAACAGGGGGCGAGGGAAAACTGTTTTTT. Its translation: CASSHLLTGGEGKLFF.

V and J are TRBV27 and TRBJ1-2; 7 bases match TRBD1. The trim removed 5 bases at V and 3 bases at J, leaving 9 bases unmatched. This CDR3 region has 15 residues. Germline V gene lookup returns CDR1 MNHEY and CDR2 SMNVEV (reference sequence). Here the CDR3 reads CASSTGQALHYGYTF. The CDR3 DNA sequence: TGTGCCAGCAGTACCGGACAGGCCCTACACTATGGCTACACCTTC.

The chain joins TRBV5-1 to TRBJ2-7, with TRBD2 matching 10 bases. After removal of 4 bases from V and 0 bases from J, the junction contained 7 bases not matched to a gene. The CDR3 extends over 16 amino acids. Germline V gives CDR1 SGHRS, CDR2 YFSETQ. The CDR3 DNA is TGCGCCAGCAGCCCACAAAGCGGGAGGGCCTCCTACGAGCAGTACTTC. This gives the protein CASSPQSGRASYEQYF. Using reference TRBV5-1 and TRBJ2-7 for the parts outside the CDR3, the full variable domain is KAGVTQTPRYLIKTRGQQVTLSCSPISGHRSVSWYQQTPGQGLQFLFEYFSETQRNKGNFPGRFSGRQFSNSRSEMNVSTLELGDSALYLCASSPQSGRASYEQYFGPGTRLTVT.

The chain recombines TRBV4-1 with TRBJ2-5; 12 bases map to TRBD2. Germline CDR1 is MGHRA and CDR2 is YSYEKL. V lost 0 bases and J lost 0; bases outside the gene matches: 2. This CDR3 has 17 residues. The CDR3 DNA reads as TGCGCCAGCAGCCAAGATCGGACTAGCGGGGACCAAGAGACCCAGTACTTC. This sequence encodes CASSQDRTSGDQETQYF.

The rearrangement joins TRBV28 to TRBJ2-7; 9 positions agree with TRBD1. V lost 4 bases, J lost 1 base, and 5 bases stayed unmatched. The CDR3 is made up of 15 amino acids. Germline lookup yields CDR1 MDHEN and CDR2 SYDVKM. CDR3 nucleotides: TGTGCCAGCAGTTCACAGGGGGCAGGGTCCTACGAGCAGTACTTC. Its protein is CASSSQGAGSYEQYF.

DNA for the CDR3: TGTGCCAGCAGCTTCGATCCGACAGGGCGCACGTACTTC. Its protein is CASSFDPTGRTYF. V and J are TRBV5-5 and TRBJ2-5; 7 bases line up with TRBD1. The CDR3 has 13 amino acids. CDR1 and CDR2 from the germline V gene are SGHKS and YYEKEE (reference sequence). The J segment lost 13 bases and the V segment lost 2 bases, leaving 11 bases of the junction unmatched.

The rearrangement links TRBV5-3 to TRBJ2-7, with 10 bases matching TRBD2. TRBV5-3 belongs to the ORF category, with a function that is uncertain. Unmatched junction bases numbered 10, after V lost 0 bases and J lost 7 bases. CDR3 size: 16 residues. The CDR3: CARSLVGSGRFGEQYF. CDR3 bases: TGTGCCAGAAGCTTGGTAGGTAGCGGGAGGTTCGGAGAGCAGTACTTC.

This sequence joins TRBV4-1 and TRBJ2-7; 11 positions match TRBD2. The CDR3 sequence is 15 residues long. V was pared by 3 bases and J by 0 bases, with 1 base of the junction left unmatched. Germline CDR1 and CDR2: MGHRA and YSYEKL. CDR3 region: CASSQGLADSYEQYV. DNA for the CDR3: TGCGCCAGCAGCCAGGGACTAGCGGACTCCTACGAGCAGTACGTC.

In the case of this clone: An end of the junction differs from the germline gene, which may be a read error. This rearrangement joins TRBV7-7 to TRBJ2-5; D perhaps matches TRBD2 (5 bases). The germline CDR1 and CDR2 sequences are SSHAT and FNYEAQ (reference sequence). This CDR3 comprises 16 residues. The CDR3 bases are TGTGCTAGCAGCTTAAATTCGGGCTATCGGGGAGAGACCCAGTACTTC. Amino acids: CASSLNSGYRGETQYF.

The chain joins TRBV2 to TRBJ2-7; 16 bases are a match to TRBD2. Trimming cost V 5 bases and J 4 bases; bases outside gene matches: 8. Germline CDR1 is SNHLY and CDR2 is FYNNEI. CDR3 length equals 17 residues. This CDR3 is CASSPGQGLAGGYEQYF. The CDR3, as DNA: TGTGCCAGCAGTCCGGGACAGGGACTAGCGGGAGGGTACGAGCAGTACTTC.

This clone turned up a few times. This chain links TRBV7-6 with TRBJ2-3; 7 nucleotides align to TRBD1. This CDR3 contains 14 residues. CDR1 is SGHVS, CDR2 FNYEAQ, per germline. The V gene end was trimmed by 4 bases and the J gene end by 1 base; junction bases not matched to a gene: 2. The DNA of the CDR3 is TGTGCCAGCAGCTCCGGACAGGGCACAGATACGCAGTATTTT. This sequence encodes CASSSGQGTDTQYF.